A selection of T cell receptor beta chains follows, all from one sample in a study of blood T cell repertoires in COVID-19. Measured with immunoSEQ multiplex PCR; TCRdb has only the in-frame clones, and not every one. The profile shows roughly 180,000 clones, approximately 82% of them singletons. The sequenced material came from PBMCs or T cells enriched from blood (not recorded which). Receptor source: a woman aged 45-60 years who had recovered from COVID-19. The CDR3 runs from the conserved cysteine through the conserved F or W. A D gene is named only where the DNA matches it firmly. Clone sizes are given selectively: once, few, many, or a class where the clone is expanded.

>TRBV11-2|TRBJ1-4|TRBD1|.
TGTGCCAGCACCAAGCGGGTCCGGGGACAGGGGGAAAAACTGTTTTTT
CASTKRVRGQGEKLFF
>TRBV9|TRBJ2-1|TRBD1|.
TGTGCCAGCAGTAAGTCGGGACAGGCGTTGTACAATGAGCAGTTCTTC
CASSKSGQALYNEQFF
>TRBV7-9|TRBJ1-5|.|.
TGTGCCAGCAGCGAATTTAGCGCTGGGCAGCCCCAGCATTTT
CASSEFSAGQPQHF
>TRBV11-2|TRBJ2-1|.|.
TGTGCCAGCAGCTTAGATCAGGTCAATGAGCAGTTCTTC
CASSLDQVNEQFF
>TRBV7-3|TRBJ1-6|.|.
TGTGCCAGCAGGGCAGGGGATAATTCACCCCTCCACTTT
CASRAGDNSPLHF
>TRBV7-9|TRBJ1-5|.|.
TGTGCCAGCAGCTTATTTACAGGGAGTAGCAATCAGCCCCAGCATTTT
CASSLFTGSSNQPQHF
>TRBV4-1|TRBJ1-6|TRBD1|.
TGCGCCAGCAGGCAATTAGGGACAGGGGGTATAACCCTCCACTTT
CASRQLGTGGITLHF
>TRBV13|TRBJ1-1|.|.
TGTGCCAGCAGCAAGAGGTGGGAGCAAGCTTTCTTT
CASSKRWEQAFF
>TRBV4-2|TRBJ1-5|.|.
TGTGCCAGCAGCCCCCTCGGGACAAGCAATCAGCCCCAGCATTTT
CASSPLGTSNQPQHF
>TRBV7-9|TRBJ1-1|.|.
TGTGCCAGCAGCCCTCAGGACACTGAAGCTTTCTTT
CASSPQDTEAFF
>TRBV7-2|TRBJ2-3|.|.
TGTGCCAGCAGCCACATCCCCCGGGCGCAGTATTTT
CASSHIPRAQYF
>TRBV4-1|TRBJ2-3|.|.
TGCGCCAGCAGCCAAGATCGGGGCAGGGGAAGCACAGATACGCAGTATTTT
CASSQDRGRGSTDTQYF
>TRBV6-2/TRBV6-3|TRBJ1-1|.|.
TGTGCCAGCATCCCGTCAGGGCGGATCACTGAAGCTTTCTTT
CASIPSGRITEAFF
>TRBV7-2|TRBJ1-4|.|.
TGTGCCAGCAGCTTCAACAGGGTTAATGAAAAACTGTTTTTT
CASSFNRVNEKLFF
>TRBV28|TRBJ1-1|.|.
TGTGCCAGCAGTTTACAGGGTCGGACTGAAGCTTTCTTT
CASSLQGRTEAFF
>TRBV3-1/TRBV3-2|TRBJ1-6|TRBD1|.
TGTGCCAGCAGCCCCCAGGGACAGAGCTCCTATAATTCACCCCTCCACTTT
CASSPQGQSSYNSPLHF
>TRBV18|TRBJ1-3|.|few
TGTGCCAGCTCACCAGCGGGGTTCACTGGAAACACCATATATTTT
CASSPAGFTGNTIYF
>TRBV6-5|TRBJ1-4|.|few
TGTGCCAGCAGTTACGAGGGGGCAACTAATGAAAAACTGTTTTTT
CASSYEGATNEKLFF
>TRBV19|TRBJ2-2|TRBD2|.
TGTGCCAGTAGGAGGACTAGCGGGGGGTACACCGGGGAGCTGTTTTTT
CASRRTSGGYTGELFF
>TRBV18|TRBJ2-1|.|.
TGTGCCAGCTCACCACCGGAGGGACGGGAGCAGTTCTTC
CASSPPEGREQFF
>TRBV2|TRBJ1-2|.|once
TGTGCCATCGACAGTAACTATGGCTACACCTTC
CAIDSNYGYTF
>TRBV4-2|TRBJ1-6|TRBD1|.
TGTGCCAGCAGCCAAGATGGGACAGCGAGCTCCTATAATTCACCCCTCCACTTT
CASSQDGTASSYNSPLHF
>TRBV27|TRBJ1-4|.|many
TGTGCCAGCAGGGGGTTCGGACTTGAAAAACTGTTTTTT
CASRGFGLEKLFF
>TRBV5-1|TRBJ2-1|TRBD2|once
TGCGCCAGCAGCTTGCAACCCGGGAGGGGCAACTACAATGAGCAGTTCTTC
CASSLQPGRGNYNEQFF